Detailed here is one T cell receptor (beta chain). The data are from a study of blood T cell repertoires in COVID-19. Study summary: From T cells, B-cell-depleted T cells, or PBMCs came the material, which was cDNA or gDNA.

Assay used: immunoSEQ multiplex PCR; TCRdb lists only in-frame clones, some missing. In the table there are over 250,000 clones, more than 75% of which are singletons. Germline CDR1 is SGHNT and CDR2 is YYREEE (reference sequence). CDR3 length equals 18 residues. J gave up 0 bases and V 5 bases, and 8 bases lay outside the gene matches. The specimen was PBMCs or T cells enriched from blood (not recorded which). This TCR was recovered from a woman aged 55-70 years in a cohort exposed to, infected with or recovered from COVID-19 (not recorded which). The V call is TRBV5-4, the J call TRBJ2-1; 13 bases match TRBD2. The CDR3, as DNA: TGTGCCAGCAGGCGGACTAGCGGGAGATTCGGCTCCTACAATGAGCAGTTCTTC. It codes for CASRRTSGRFGSYNEQFF.